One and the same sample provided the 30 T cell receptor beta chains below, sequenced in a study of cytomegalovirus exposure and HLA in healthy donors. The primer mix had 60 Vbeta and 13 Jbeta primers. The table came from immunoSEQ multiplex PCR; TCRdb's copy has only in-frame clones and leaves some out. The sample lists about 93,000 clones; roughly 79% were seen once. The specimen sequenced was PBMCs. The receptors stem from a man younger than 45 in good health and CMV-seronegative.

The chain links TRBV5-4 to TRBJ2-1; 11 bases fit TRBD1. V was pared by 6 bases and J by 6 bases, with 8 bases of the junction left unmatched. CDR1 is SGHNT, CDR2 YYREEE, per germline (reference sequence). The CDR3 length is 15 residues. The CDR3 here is CASTQGQGVANEQFF. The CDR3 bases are TGTGCCAGCACCCAGGGACAGGGGGTCGCCAATGAGCAGTTCTTC.

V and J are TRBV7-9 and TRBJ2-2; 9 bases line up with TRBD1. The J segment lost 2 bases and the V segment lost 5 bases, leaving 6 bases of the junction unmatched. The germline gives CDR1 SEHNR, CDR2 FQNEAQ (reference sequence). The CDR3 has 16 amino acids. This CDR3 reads CASSLDRGANTGELFF. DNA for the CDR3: TGTGCCAGCAGCCTCGACAGGGGGGCTAACACCGGGGAGCTGTTTTTT.

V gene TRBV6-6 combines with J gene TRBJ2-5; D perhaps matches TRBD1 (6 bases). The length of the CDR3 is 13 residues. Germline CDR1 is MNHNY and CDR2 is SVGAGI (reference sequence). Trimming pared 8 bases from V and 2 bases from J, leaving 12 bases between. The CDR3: CASRAGAQETQYF. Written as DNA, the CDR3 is TGTGCCAGCCGGGCAGGGGCTCAAGAGACCCAGTACTTC.

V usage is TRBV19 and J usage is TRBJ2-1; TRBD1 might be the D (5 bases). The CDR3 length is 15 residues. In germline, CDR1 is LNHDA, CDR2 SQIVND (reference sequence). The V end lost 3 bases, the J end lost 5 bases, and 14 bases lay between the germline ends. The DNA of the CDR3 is TGTGCCAGTAGTATTGCGGCAGGGCTGAACAATGAGCAGTTCTTC. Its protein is CASSIAAGLNNEQFF.

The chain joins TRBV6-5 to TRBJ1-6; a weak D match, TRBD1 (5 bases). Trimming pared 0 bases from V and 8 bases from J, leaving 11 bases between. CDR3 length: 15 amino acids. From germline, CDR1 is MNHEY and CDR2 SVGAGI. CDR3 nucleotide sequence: TGTGCCAGCAGTTACTCTGCAGGGTCGGATTCACCCCTCCACTTT. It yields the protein CASSYSAGSDSPLHF.

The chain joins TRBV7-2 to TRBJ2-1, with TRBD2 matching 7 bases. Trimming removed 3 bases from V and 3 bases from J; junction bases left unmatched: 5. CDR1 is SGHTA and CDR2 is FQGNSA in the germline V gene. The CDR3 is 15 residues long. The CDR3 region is CASSFSGFSYNEQFF. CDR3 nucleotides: TGTGCCAGCAGCTTTAGCGGGTTCAGCTACAATGAGCAGTTCTTC.

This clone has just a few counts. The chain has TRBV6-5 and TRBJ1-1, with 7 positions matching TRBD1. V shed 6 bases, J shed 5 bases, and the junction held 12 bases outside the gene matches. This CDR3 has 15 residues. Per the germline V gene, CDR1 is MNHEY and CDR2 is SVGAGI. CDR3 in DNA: TGTGCCAGCAGCCCGGGGACAGATTTATATACTGAAGCTTTCTTT. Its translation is CASSPGTDLYTEAFF.

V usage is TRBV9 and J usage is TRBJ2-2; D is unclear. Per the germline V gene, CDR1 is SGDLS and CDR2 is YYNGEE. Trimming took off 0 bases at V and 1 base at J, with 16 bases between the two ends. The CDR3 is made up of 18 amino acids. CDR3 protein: CASSVDKFGTKNTGELFF. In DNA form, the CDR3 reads TGTGCCAGCAGCGTAGATAAGTTCGGAACTAAGAACACCGGGGAGCTGTTTTTT.

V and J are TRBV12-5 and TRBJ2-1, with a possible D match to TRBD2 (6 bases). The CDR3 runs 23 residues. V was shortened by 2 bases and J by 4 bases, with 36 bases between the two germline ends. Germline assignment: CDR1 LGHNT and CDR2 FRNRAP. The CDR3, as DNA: TGTGCTAGTGGTTTGTTGCCAAACCTAGCTGAGGGAGGCTTTGTCAGCCCTTACAATGAGCAGTTCTTC. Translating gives CASGLLPNLAEGGFVSPYNEQFF.

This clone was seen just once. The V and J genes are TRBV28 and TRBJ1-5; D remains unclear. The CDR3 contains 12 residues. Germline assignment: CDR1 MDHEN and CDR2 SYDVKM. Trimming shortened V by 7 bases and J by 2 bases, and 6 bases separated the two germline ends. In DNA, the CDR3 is TGTGCCAGCAAGGGAGGCAATCAGCCCCAGCATTTT. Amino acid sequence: CASKGGNQPQHF.

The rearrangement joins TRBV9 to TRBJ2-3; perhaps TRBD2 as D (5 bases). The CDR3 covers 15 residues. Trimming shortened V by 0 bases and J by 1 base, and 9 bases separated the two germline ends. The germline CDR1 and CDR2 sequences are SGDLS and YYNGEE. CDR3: CASSVVAGRTDTQYF. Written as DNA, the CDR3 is TGTGCCAGCAGCGTAGTGGCGGGCCGCACAGATACGCAGTATTTT.

In DNA, the CDR3 is TGTGCCAGCAGTTTTCGGAACACCGGGGAGCTGTTTTTT. This gives the protein CASSFRNTGELFF. The chain is built from TRBV27 and TRBJ2-2; the D is unclear. CDR3 length: 13 residues. Germline assignment: CDR1 MNHEY and CDR2 SMNVEV (reference sequence). The germline V and J ends were trimmed by 3 bases and 1 base, with 3 bases remaining between them.

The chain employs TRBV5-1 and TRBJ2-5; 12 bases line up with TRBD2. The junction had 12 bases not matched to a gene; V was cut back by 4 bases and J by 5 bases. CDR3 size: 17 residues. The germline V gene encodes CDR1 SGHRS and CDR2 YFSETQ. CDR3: CASSRRASGGAWETQYF. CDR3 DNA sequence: TGCGCCAGCAGCCGGAGGGCTAGCGGGGGGGCATGGGAGACCCAGTACTTC.

The CDR3 is CASSPVGQGASKTEAFF. DNA for the CDR3: TGTGCCAGCAGTCCCGTCGGGCAGGGGGCATCAAAGACTGAAGCTTTCTTT. V is TRBV27 and J is TRBJ1-1; 8 bases are shared with TRBD1. Per germline, CDR1 MNHEY and CDR2 SMNVEV (reference sequence). The CDR3 runs to 17 residues. The V segment lost 5 bases and the J segment 5 bases; nucleotides outside the gene matches: 16.

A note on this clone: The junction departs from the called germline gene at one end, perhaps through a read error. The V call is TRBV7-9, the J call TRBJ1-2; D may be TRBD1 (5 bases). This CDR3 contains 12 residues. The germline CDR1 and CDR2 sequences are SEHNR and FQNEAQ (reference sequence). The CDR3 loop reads CSSSLSGLGYTF. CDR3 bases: TGTTCCAGCAGCTTATCAGGGCTTGGCTACACCTTC.

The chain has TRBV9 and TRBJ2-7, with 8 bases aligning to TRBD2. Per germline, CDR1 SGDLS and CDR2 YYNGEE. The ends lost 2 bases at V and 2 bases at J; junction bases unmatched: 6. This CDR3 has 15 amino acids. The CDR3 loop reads CASSVGPGGAYEQYF. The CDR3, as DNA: TGTGCCAGCAGCGTGGGTCCGGGGGGGGCCTACGAGCAGTACTTC. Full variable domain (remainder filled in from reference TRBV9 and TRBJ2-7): DSGVTQTPKHLITATGQRVTLRCSPRSGDLSVYWYQQSLDQGLQFLIQYYNGEERAKGNILERFSAQQFPDLHSELNLSSLELGDSALYFCASSVGPGGAYEQYFGPGTRLTVT.

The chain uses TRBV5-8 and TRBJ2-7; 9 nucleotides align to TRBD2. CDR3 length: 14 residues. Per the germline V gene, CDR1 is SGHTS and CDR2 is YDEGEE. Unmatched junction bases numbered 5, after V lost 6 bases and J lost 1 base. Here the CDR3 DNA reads TGTGCCAGCATCAAAGCGGGAGGTTCCTACGAGCAGTACGTC. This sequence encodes CASIKAGGSYEQYV.

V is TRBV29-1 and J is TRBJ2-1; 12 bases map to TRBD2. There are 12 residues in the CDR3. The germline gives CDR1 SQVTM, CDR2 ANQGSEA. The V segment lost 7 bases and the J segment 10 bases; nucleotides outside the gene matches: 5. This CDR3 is CSASGRVGEQFF. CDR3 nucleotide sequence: TGCAGCGCTAGCGGGAGGGTGGGGGAGCAGTTCTTC.

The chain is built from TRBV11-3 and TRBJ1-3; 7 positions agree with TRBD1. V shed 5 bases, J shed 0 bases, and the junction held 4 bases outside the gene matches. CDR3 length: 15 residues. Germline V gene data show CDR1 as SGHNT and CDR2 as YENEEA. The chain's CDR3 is CASSKDRVSGNTIYF. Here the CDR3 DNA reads TGTGCCAGCAGCAAAGACAGGGTCTCTGGAAACACCATATATTTT.

CDR3 region: CASSQDYGATNEKLFF. CDR3 bases: TGTGCCAGCAGCCAAGACTACGGAGCAACTAATGAAAAACTGTTTTTT. The chain combines TRBV4-2 with TRBJ1-4; no definite D call. CDR1 and CDR2 from the germline V gene are LGHNA and YNFKEQ. Trimming stripped 0 bases from V and 0 bases from J, with 8 bases between. CDR3 length: 16 residues.

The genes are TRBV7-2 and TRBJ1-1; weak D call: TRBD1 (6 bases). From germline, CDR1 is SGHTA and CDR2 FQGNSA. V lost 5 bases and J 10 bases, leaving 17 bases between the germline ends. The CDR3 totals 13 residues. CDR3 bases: TGTGCCAGCAGCCCAGACAGGCGGGGGGGAGCTTTCTTT. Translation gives CASSPDRRGGAFF.

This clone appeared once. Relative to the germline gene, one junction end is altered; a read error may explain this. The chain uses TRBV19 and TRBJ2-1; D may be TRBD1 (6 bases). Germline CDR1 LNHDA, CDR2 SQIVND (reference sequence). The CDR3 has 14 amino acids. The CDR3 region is CASGIQGSYNEQFF. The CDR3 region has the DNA TGTGCCAGTGGTATCCAGGGGTCCTACAATGAGCAGTTCTTC.

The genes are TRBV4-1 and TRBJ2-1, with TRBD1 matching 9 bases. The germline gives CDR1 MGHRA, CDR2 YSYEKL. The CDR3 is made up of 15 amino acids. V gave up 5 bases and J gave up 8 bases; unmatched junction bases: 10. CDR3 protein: CASSYRRQGGHEQFF. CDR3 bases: TGCGCCAGCAGCTACAGAAGACAGGGGGGCCATGAGCAGTTCTTC.

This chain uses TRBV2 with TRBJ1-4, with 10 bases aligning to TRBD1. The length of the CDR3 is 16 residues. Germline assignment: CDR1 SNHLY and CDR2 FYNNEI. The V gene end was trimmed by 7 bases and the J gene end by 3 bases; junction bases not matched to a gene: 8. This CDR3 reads CASTGQGFLANEKLFF. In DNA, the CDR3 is TGTGCCAGCACGGGACAGGGGTTCTTGGCTAATGAAAAACTGTTTTTT.

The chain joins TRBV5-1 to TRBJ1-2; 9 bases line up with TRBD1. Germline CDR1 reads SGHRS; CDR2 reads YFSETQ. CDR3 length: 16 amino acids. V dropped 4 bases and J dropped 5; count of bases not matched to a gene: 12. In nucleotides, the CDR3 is TGCGCCAGCAGCCCAGACGAAACAGGGGGCAGGTATGGCTACACCTTC. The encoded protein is CASSPDETGGRYGYTF.

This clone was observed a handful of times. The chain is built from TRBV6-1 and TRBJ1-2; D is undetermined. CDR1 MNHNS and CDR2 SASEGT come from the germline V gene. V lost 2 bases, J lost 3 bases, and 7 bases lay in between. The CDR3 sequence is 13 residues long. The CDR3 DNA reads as TGTGCCAGCAGTGAACAAAATGACTATGGCTACACCTTC. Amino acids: CASSEQNDYGYTF.

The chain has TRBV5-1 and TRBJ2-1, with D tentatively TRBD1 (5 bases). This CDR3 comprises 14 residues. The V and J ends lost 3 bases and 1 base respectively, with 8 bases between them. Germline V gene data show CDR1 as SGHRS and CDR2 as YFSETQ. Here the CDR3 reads CASSYPGSYNEQFF. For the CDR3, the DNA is TGCGCCAGCAGCTACCCAGGGTCCTACAATGAGCAGTTCTTC.

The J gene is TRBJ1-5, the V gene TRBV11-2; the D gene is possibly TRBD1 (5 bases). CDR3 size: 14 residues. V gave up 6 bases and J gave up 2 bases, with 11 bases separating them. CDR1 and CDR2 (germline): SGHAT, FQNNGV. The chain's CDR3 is CASSKVGGNQPQHF. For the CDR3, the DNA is TGTGCCAGCAGTAAGGTAGGGGGCAATCAGCCCCAGCATTTT.

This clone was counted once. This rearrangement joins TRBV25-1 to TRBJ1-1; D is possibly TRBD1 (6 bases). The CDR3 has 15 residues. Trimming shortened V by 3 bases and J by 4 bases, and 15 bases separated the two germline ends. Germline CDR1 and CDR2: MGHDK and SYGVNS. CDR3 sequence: CASSDPQGFGTEAFF. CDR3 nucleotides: TGTGCCAGCAGTGATCCGCAGGGGTTTGGCACTGAAGCTTTCTTT. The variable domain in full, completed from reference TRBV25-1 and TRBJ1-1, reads EADIYQTPRYLVIGTGKKITLECSQTMGHDKMYWYQQDPGMELHLIHYSYGVNSTEKGDLSSESTVSRIRTEHFPLTLESARPSHTSQYLCASSDPQGFGTEAFFGQGTRLTVV.

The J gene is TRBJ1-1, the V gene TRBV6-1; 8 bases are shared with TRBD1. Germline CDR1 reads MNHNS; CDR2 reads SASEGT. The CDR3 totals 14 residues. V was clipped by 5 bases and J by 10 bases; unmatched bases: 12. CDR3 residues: CASSTPGGNLGAFF. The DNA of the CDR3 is TGTGCCAGCAGTACGCCAGGGGGCAATTTGGGAGCTTTCTTT.